This T cell receptor beta chain is from a study of blood T cell repertoires in COVID-19 (dated by TCRdb to the early 2020s). Background on the whole study: Samples covering the acute and convalescent phases of COVID-19 were provided by collaborators in the United States, Italy and Spain. Sample metadata almost always included a de-identified subject ID, COVID-19 status, age in years and sex. The samples were drawn from two sources: the first 160 participants of the ongoing ImmuneRACE study, and 1,000 to 1,500 subjects contributed by 6 global collaborators. HLA class I and class II types, where available, came from metadata supplied by the sample provider rather than from assay-based typing. The repertoires were released in a freely available public database intended as a resource for research on the immune response to SARS-CoV-2. The prospective study material was composed of cDNA or gDNA derived from T cells, B-cell-depleted T cells, or PBMCs. The dataset comprised deeply sampled blood TCRbeta repertoires from subjects exposed to, actively infected with, or recovered from COVID-19.

The immunoSEQ Assay, a bias-controlled multiplex PCR, was used to amplify TCRbeta CDR3 regions from genomic DNA. The original pipeline was this. Within the assay, amplification of reference gene primers was used to estimate how many nucleated cells each sample contained. To quantify the absolute abundance of each unique TCRbeta CDR3 rearrangement, sequence reads were collapsed and filtered. For each sample, productive Simpson clonality was calculated as the square root of Simpson's diversity index over productive rearrangements. TCRdb mirrors the immuneACCESS table, restricted to in-frame sequences. Some clones are absent from its copies; in checked studies, under half trace to an unresolved V gene, and the reason for the others is unknown. The DNA gave D and trimming, while V, J and clone size come from that table. Across this sample there are about 280,000 clones, with 75% to 90% seen only once. The ten largest account for under 3.5% of the sample.

This clone appeared once. Its antigen is currently not known. No much larger clonotype is one base removed from it; base qualities were not supplied. The investigation overall reported the following: The quantity of clinical and demographic metadata differed by source and by participant and was supplied without curation.

Each collaborating institution followed its own protocols to collect whole blood in K2EDTA tubes. For TCRbeta analysis, collaborators shipped samples in one of three forms: frozen whole blood, isolated PBMCs, or DNA extracted from either of those sample types. The source of this sequence is a young woman with active or convalescent COVID-19. The sequenced sample was peripheral blood.

CDR3 protein: CASSRTTYYEQYF. The DNA is TGTGCCAGCAGTCGGACTACTTACTACGAGCAGTACTTC. The chain uses TRBV12-3 or TRBV12-4 and TRBJ2-7; the D segment could be TRBD2, given 6 matching bases. The CDR3 holds 13 amino acids from the cysteine to the phenylalanine. Kept here is only the CDR3 DNA, which spans 39 bases and is read in frame from base 1. V was cut back by 5 bases and J by 3 bases, leaving a gap of 11 bases between them.